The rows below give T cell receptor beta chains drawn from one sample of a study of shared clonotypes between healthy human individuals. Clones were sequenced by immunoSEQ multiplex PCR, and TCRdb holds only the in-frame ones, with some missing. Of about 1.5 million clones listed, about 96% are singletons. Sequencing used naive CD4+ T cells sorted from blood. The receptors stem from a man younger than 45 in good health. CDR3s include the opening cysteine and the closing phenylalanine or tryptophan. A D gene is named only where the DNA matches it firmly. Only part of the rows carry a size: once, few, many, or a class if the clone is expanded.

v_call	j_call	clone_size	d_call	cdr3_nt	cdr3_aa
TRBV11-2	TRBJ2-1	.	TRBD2	TGTGCCAGCAGCTTATTTATCGGCGGGAGCTCCTACAATGAGCAGTTCTTC	CASSLFIGGSSYNEQFF
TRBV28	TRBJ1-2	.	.	TGTGCCAGCAGTTTTCTAAACTATGGCTACACCTTC	CASSFLNYGYTF
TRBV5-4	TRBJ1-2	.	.	TGTGCCAGCAGCATTACAGGGCCCGGGTATGGCTACACCTTC	CASSITGPGYGYTF
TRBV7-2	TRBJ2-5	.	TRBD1	TGTGCCAGCAGCTTAGCACGGACAGGGGAAGAGACCCAGTACTTC	CASSLARTGEETQYF
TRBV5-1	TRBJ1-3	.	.	TGCGCCAGCAGAGCGGGGGTTCAATCTGGAAACACCATATATTTT	CASRAGVQSGNTIYF
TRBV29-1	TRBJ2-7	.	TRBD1	TGCAGCGTCACCGACAGGGGGCTGTACGAGCAGTACTTC	CSVTDRGLYEQYF
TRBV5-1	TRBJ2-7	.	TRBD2	TGCGCCAGCAGCTTGGATACTGGACTAGCGGGAGCCGAGCAGTACTTC	CASSLDTGLAGAEQYF
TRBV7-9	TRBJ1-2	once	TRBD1	TGTGCCAGCAGCCCGGGACAGTACTATGGCTACACCTTC	CASSPGQYYGYTF
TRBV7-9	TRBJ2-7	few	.	TGTGCCAGCAGCACAGGATACGAGCAGTACTTC	CASSTGYEQYF
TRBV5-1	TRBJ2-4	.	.	TGCGCCAGCAGCTTAGAACCTAGTGACATTCAGTACTTC	CASSLEPSDIQYF
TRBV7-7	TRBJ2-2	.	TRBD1	TGTGCTAGCAGCTCACAGGGGCCGGGCACCGGGGAGCTGTTTTTT	CASSSQGPGTGELFF
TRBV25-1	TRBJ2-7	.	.	TGTGCCAGCAGTCAAGACACCTACGAGCAGTACTTC	CASSQDTYEQYF